The sequence of this TCR beta chain was determined in a study of cytotoxic CD8 clonotypes in ibrutinib-treated CLL. Study-wide results and caveats: Circulating CD8+ T-cell counts were tracked by baseline clonality, which exceeded that of age-matched healthy donors. A rise in clonality was seen at ibrutinib response, and a fall back toward baseline was seen at progression. Clonotypes that were public were uncommon, and they contracted or stayed stable on treatment. The study sampled sustained-remission and progressing patients at different times.

Measured with immunoSEQ multiplex PCR; TCRdb has only the in-frame clones, and not every one. Altogether 150,000 to 200,000 clones are present, roughly 84% being singletons, with the ten largest covering 3%. By sample fraction, this clone is medium-sized. The antigen is undetermined. Germline V gene lookup returns CDR1 MNHNS and CDR2 SASEGT. The CDR3 is 15 amino acids. With V trimmed by 5 bases and J by 0 bases, 5 bases remained unmatched. This clonotype was obtained from a human donor with chronic lymphocytic leukemia. The sequencing used PBMCs, collected at disease progression, from a patient treated with ibrutinib. The V call is TRBV6-1, the J call TRBJ2-7, with TRBD1 matching 9 bases. CDR3 amino acids: CASSPGTGSSYEQYF. Written as DNA, the CDR3 is TGTGCCAGCAGTCCCGGGACAGGGAGCTCCTACGAGCAGTACTTC.